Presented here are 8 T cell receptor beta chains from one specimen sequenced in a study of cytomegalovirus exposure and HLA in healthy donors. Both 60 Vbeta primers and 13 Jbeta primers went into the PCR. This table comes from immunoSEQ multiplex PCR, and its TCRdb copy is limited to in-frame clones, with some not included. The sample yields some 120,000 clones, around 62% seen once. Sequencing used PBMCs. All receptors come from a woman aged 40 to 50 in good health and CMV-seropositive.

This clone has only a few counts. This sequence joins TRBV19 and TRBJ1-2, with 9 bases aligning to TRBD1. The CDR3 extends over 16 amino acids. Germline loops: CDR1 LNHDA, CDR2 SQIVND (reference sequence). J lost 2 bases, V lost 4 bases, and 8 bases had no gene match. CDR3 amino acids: CASSRETGGANYGYTF. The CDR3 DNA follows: TGTGCCAGTAGTAGAGAGACAGGGGGAGCGAACTATGGCTACACCTTC.

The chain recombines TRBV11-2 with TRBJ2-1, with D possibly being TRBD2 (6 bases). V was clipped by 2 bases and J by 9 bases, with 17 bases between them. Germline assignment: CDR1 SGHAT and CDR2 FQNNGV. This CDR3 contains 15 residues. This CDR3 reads CASSLMELARGEQFF. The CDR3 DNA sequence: TGTGCCAGCAGCTTAATGGAACTAGCCCGCGGTGAGCAGTTCTTC.

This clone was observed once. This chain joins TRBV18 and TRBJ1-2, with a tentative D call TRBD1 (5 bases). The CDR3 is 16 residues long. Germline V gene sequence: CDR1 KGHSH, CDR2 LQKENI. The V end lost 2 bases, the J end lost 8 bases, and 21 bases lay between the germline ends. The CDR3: CASSPGVGAVGGGYTF. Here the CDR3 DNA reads TGTGCCAGCTCACCAGGAGTAGGGGCAGTAGGAGGGGGCTACACCTTC.

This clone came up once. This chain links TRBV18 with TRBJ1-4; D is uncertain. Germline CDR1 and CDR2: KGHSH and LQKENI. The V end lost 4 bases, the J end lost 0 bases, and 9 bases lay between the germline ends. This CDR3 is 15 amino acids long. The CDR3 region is CASSQQRATNEKLFF. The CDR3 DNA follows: TGTGCCAGCTCACAACAGAGAGCAACTAATGAAAAACTGTTTTTT.

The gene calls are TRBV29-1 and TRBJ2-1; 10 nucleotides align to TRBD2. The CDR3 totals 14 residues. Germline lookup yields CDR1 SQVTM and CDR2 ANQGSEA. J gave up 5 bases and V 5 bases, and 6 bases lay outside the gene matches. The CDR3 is CSVLGTSEHNEQFF. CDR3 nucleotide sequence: TGCAGCGTTCTTGGGACTAGCGAGCACAATGAGCAGTTCTTC.

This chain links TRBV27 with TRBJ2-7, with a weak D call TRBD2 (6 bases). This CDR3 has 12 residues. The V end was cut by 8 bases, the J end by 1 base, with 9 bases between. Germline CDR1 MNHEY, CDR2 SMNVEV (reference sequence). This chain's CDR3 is CASHGTSYEQYF. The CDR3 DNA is TGTGCCAGCCACGGGACTTCCTACGAGCAGTACTTC.

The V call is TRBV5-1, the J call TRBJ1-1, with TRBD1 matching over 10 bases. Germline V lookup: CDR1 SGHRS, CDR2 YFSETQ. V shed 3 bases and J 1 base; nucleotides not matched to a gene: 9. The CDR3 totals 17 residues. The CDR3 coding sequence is TGCGCCAGCAGCTCTGTCCCGGGACAGGGGACGAACACTGAAGCTTTCTTT. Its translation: CASSSVPGQGTNTEAFF.

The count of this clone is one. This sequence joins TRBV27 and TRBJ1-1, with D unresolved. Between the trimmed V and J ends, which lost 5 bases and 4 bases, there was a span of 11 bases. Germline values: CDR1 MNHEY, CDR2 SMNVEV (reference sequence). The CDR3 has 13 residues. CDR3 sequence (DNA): TGTGCCAGCAGTATCCGGCCGGGCACTGAAGCTTTCTTT. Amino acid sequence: CASSIRPGTEAFF.